The 5 T cell receptor beta chains below come from one sample, sequenced in a study of shared clonotypes between healthy human individuals (dated by TCRdb to about 2020). Receptor libraries were prepared by the immunoSEQ multiplex PCR assay. This immuneACCESS table, as held by TCRdb, lists in-frame sequences with V and J called but not all clones. Of the missing ones, under half trace to an unresolved V gene in checked studies; the others have no known cause. Recorded for this sample are 700,000 or so clones; about three quarters of them occurred a single time. The ten largest clones capture roughly 1.8% of the sample. The sequencing sample was made of memory CD4+ T cells sorted from blood. The cell subset or site label corresponds to: CD45RA-negative fraction. These receptors were collected from a young woman in good health.

The rearrangement links TRBV11-3 to TRBJ2-7, with D perhaps matching TRBD2 (7 bases). The CDR3 runs to 17 residues. Germline CDR1 and CDR2: SGHNT and YENEEA. V dropped 5 bases and J dropped 4 bases, with 24 bases sitting between them. CDR3 nucleotide sequence: TGTGCCAGCAGCCCAGGGGTGGCGCGGGAGATAATTTACGAGCAGTACTTC. Protein: CASSPGVAREIIYEQYF.

A single count supports this clone. The genes are TRBV5-1 and TRBJ2-7; a weak D match, TRBD2 (6 bases). Germline values: CDR1 SGHRS, CDR2 YFSETQ. The CDR3 is made up of 15 amino acids. The V and J ends lost 2 bases and 3 bases respectively, with 15 bases between them. The CDR3 region has the DNA TGCGCCAGCAGCTTATCCGGGACTGACTTCTACGAGCAGTACTTC. Encoded protein: CASSLSGTDFYEQYF.

The V call is TRBV7-9, the J call TRBJ2-6, with 7 bases that match TRBD2. CDR3 size: 16 residues. In germline, CDR1 is SEHNR, CDR2 FQNEAQ (reference sequence). The V gene end was trimmed by 5 bases and the J gene end by 3 bases; junction bases not matched to a gene: 7. CDR3 in DNA: TGTGCCAGCAGCAGCGGGGTGTCGTATGGGGCCAACGTCCTGACTTTC. It codes for CASSSGVSYGANVLTF.

This clone was picked up a small number of times. V is TRBV7-6 and J is TRBJ1-2, with D perhaps matching TRBD1 (5 bases). The ends were cut back, 3 bases at V and 5 bases at J, with 10 bases in the middle. From germline, CDR1 is SGHVS and CDR2 FNYEAQ. The CDR3 runs to 13 residues. The CDR3 here is CASSFHGGYGYTF. DNA for the CDR3: TGTGCCAGCAGCTTCCATGGGGGGTATGGCTACACCTTC.

This clone was counted between two and nine times. The V call is TRBV7-9, the J call TRBJ1-2; 12 positions match TRBD1. The V segment lost 5 bases and the J segment 8 bases; nucleotides outside the gene matches: 9. CDR3 length equals 15 residues. The V gene's germline CDR1 is SEHNR and CDR2 FQNEAQ (reference sequence). The CDR3, as DNA: TGTGCCAGCAGCACCACGGGACAGGGGGCTGGAGGCTACACCTTC. Its translation: CASSTTGQGAGGYTF.